The sample holds one count of the clone carrying this TCR beta chain. As handled by the study authors: Estimated nucleated cell counts came from reference gene primer amplification. Libraries were prepared by immunoSEQ multiplex PCR; TCRdb keeps only in-frame clonotypes and omits some of them. Clone size and V and J calls were adopted from that table, with D and trimming inferred from the DNA. The sample holds around 130,000 clones, about 86% seen once. The data were obtained in a study of blood T cell repertoires in COVID-19. Study at large: Acute-phase and convalescent COVID-19 samples originated in the United States, Italy and Spain. Sources were T cells, B-cell-depleted T cells, or PBMCs; the material itself was cDNA or gDNA.

The clonotype originates from a woman aged 50 to 60 who had recovered from COVID-19. Sequencing was carried out using peripheral blood.

CDR3 DNA: TGCAGTGCTGAGAGAGGCACTGAAGCTTTCTTT. This encodes CSAERGTEAFF. The chain joins TRBV20-1 to TRBJ1-1; D is uncertain. V was cut by 5 bases and J by 4 bases, with 8 bases left in between. CDR3 length equals 11 residues. Germline CDR1 is DFQATT and CDR2 is SNEGSKA (reference sequence).